The present entry profiles one T cell receptor (beta chain) with its context. The antigen remains unidentified. This sample is part of a study of human T cells and chemical hapten exposure. Indicated time point: patch test 1, 2 weeks after DPC sensitization. The treatment is: therapeutic diphenylcyclopropenone sensitization with weekly scalp DPC. The authors' total RNA extraction used unfractionated whole blood. Trimming took off 5 bases at V and 7 bases at J, with 9 bases between the two ends. The CDR3 covers 11 residues. Germline-derived CDR1 and CDR2 are MDHEN and SYDVKM. Study-wide results and caveats: Significantly more large CDR3 similarity clusters were formed by expanded TCRs than by controls.

TCRdb redid the calling of the RACE reads with MiXCR, one entry per CDR3 protein. Here the sample spans roughly 52,000 distinct CDR3 sequences, 8% to 13% being singletons. Material: whole blood, obtained in connection with sensitization to the hapten diphenylcyclopropenone (DPC). This TCR was sampled from a woman in her thirties or forties with alopecia areata. Some clones in this sample may be carry-over from other donors' samples. The V gene is TRBV28, the J gene TRBJ2-7; unclear D gene. CDR3 sequence: CASSPWEEQYF. DNA of the CDR3: TGTGCCAGCAGTCCCTGGGAAGAGCAGTACTTC.